Listed below are T cell receptor beta chains from one sample, sequenced in a study of OX40 agonist ivuxolimab in advanced cancers. TCRdb's table, derived via immunoSEQ multiplex PCR, lists solely in-frame clones and lacks some. The sample carries some 80,000 clones, approximately 85% recorded once. Sequences were derived from CD4+ or CD8+ T cells sorted from blood, sampled in a trial of the OX40 agonist ivuxolimab. The source is an adult with an advanced solid tumor such as melanoma, head and neck, liver or kidney cancer. CDR3s leave out the opening cysteine and the closing phenylalanine or tryptophan. The D gene is left open where the match is weak.

- TRBV4-3 ASSQGPNQGYT
TRBD1 TRBV7-2 ASSNRRTGLNQPQH
TRBD1 TRBV7-2 ASSFGTGPLETQY
TRBD1 TRBV30 AWSVGQGAGGANVLT
TRBD2 TRBV30 ACSGGSMETQY
TRBD1 TRBV9 ASSVTIQKDRDRSYNEQF
- TRBV27 ASSQGVVPASKNIQY
TRBD1 TRBV9 ASSERDRGEQY
- TRBV7-3 ASSFKGTDTQY
- TRBV9 ASSVEGEAYNEQF
TRBD1 TRBV9 ASSVQGANNEQF
- TRBV30 AWSFPGGRTYGYT
- TRBV19 ASSIRAFDSGFYEQY
TRBD1 TRBV7-9 ASSPGQLGSGNTIY
- TRBV12-2 ASRLVEGTTNEKLF
- TRBV7-8 ASSLIGSPGAYEQY
- TRBV5-4 ASSLAGTNEKLF
- TRBV5-4 ASSLDGGDPSYNEQF
- TRBV6-1 ASSVNRVLVRQPQH
TRBD1 TRBV6-1 ASSDRTGSGELF
- TRBV18 ASSPPRVETQY
TRBD2 TRBV5-1 ASSIRAGATYETQY
- TRBV4-1 ASSQEGYGQTIANYGYT
- TRBV6-5 ASSYAGLRTDTQY
TRBD1 TRBV5-4 ASSSRTGALTDTQY
TRBD2 TRBV5-5 ASSFSGGSYEQY
- TRBV7-9 ASSALGVEQF